These T cell receptor beta chains were read from a single sample in a study of blood T cell repertoires in COVID-19. Some clones are missing from TCRdb's copy, which holds only in-frame ones; the method was immunoSEQ multiplex PCR. The sample lists under 200,000 clones, around four fifths seen once, with 5.5% to 7.5% in the top ten. The specimen was peripheral blood. These receptors were collected from a woman aged 40 to 55 with acute or convalescent COVID-19. The CDR3 runs from the conserved cysteine through the conserved F or W. D genes are given only for firm matches. Expanded clones get a size class; other rows say once, few or many, or leave the size out.

D	size	J	V	CDR3	DNA
TRBD1	-	TRBJ1-1	TRBV7-2	CASSRDRGGTEAFF	TGTGCCAGCAGCCGCGACAGGGGCGGCACTGAAGCTTTCTTT
-	once	TRBJ1-2	TRBV27	CASSYLSGGYGYTF	TGTGCCAGCAGTTACCTATCAGGAGGCTATGGCTACACCTTC
TRBD2	-	TRBJ2-1	TRBV4-2	CASSQEGLAGLYNEQFF	TGTGCCAGCAGCCAAGAAGGCCTAGCGGGATTATACAATGAGCAGTTCTTC
TRBD2	-	TRBJ2-5	TRBV9	CASSVFTSGNQETQYF	TGTGCCAGCAGCGTCTTCACTAGCGGGAATCAAGAGACCCAGTACTTC
-	once	TRBJ2-7	TRBV18	CASSPRTGDSYEQYF	TGTGCCAGCTCACCACGGACGGGGGATTCCTACGAGCAGTACTTC
TRBD1	once	TRBJ1-3	TRBV28	CASSPTGVVSGNTIYF	TGTGCCAGCAGTCCTACAGGGGTAGTATCTGGAAACACCATATATTTT
-	-	TRBJ2-3	TRBV7-2	CASRRPTDTQYF	TGTGCCAGCCGGCGGCCCACAGATACGCAGTATTTT
TRBD2	-	TRBJ2-1	TRBV29-1	CSVVAGGPYNEQFF	TGCAGCGTTGTAGCGGGGGGGCCCTACAATGAGCAGTTCTTC
TRBD1	-	TRBJ1-5	TRBV5-1	CASSSGQADQPQHF	TGCGCCAGCAGCTCCGGACAGGCCGATCAGCCCCAGCATTTT
-	-	TRBJ1-5	TRBV6-5	CASRRGSSNQPQHF	TGTGCCAGCAGGCGGGGTAGTAGCAATCAGCCCCAGCATTTT
-	-	TRBJ1-2	TRBV28	CASSLRVDYGYTF	TGTGCCAGCAGCCTCAGGGTAGACTATGGCTACACCTTC
-	-	TRBJ1-5	TRBV5-5	CASSLDPKSNQPQHF	TGTGCCAGCAGCTTGGACCCTAAAAGCAATCAGCCCCAGCATTTT
-	-	TRBJ1-2	TRBV27	CASTSGAYGYTF	TGTGCCAGCACCTCTGGAGCGTATGGCTACACCTTC
-	-	TRBJ1-5	TRBV6-1	CASSESLGRPQHF	TGTGCCAGCAGTGAAAGTCTTGGGAGGCCCCAGCATTTT
-	-	TRBJ1-5	TRBV6-1	CASSEWGVRQPQHF	TGTGCCAGCAGTGAGTGGGGCGTTCGACAGCCCCAGCATTTT
TRBD1	-	TRBJ1-2	TRBV5-1	CASSFTGDNYGYTF	TGCGCCAGCAGCTTCACAGGGGATAACTATGGCTACACCTTC
TRBD1	-	TRBJ2-6	TRBV27	CATTPDRAGANVLTF	TGTGCCACCACGCCCGACAGGGCTGGGGCCAACGTCCTGACTTTC
-	-	TRBJ1-1	TRBV7-8	CASSRGTMNTEAFF	TGTGCCAGCAGCCGGGGCACGATGAACACTGAAGCTTTCTTT
TRBD1	once	TRBJ1-1	TRBV6-5	CASSYGTGGTEAFF	TGTGCCAGCAGTTACGGGACAGGGGGGACTGAAGCTTTCTTT